Listed here is a single T cell receptor beta chain. The antigen remains unidentified. From the 5' RACE reads, TCRdb called clonotypes with MiXCR, one entry per CDR3 protein. The table lists over 500,000 distinct CDR3 sequences, about 20% of them singletons, with about 0.91% in the top ten. The data are from a study of identical twins. Study-level points and caveats: Insertions were fewer in abundant cord blood beta clonotypes, whereas memory repertoires showed none of this pattern.

Germline CDR1 SGHTA, CDR2 FQGNSA. There are 16 residues in the CDR3. Trimming took off 1 base at V and 3 bases at J, with 13 bases between the two ends. The sample also formed part of further work on T cells expressing NK-cell markers.

The sequenced sample consisted of CD4+ T cells sorted from blood. This clonotype originated in a woman younger than 30 in good health. The rearrangement joins TRBV7-2 to TRBJ2-1; D is unclear. CDR3 amino acids: CASSLVPGFIYNEQFF. The CDR3 DNA sequence: TGTGCCAGCAGCTTAGTACCCGGGTTCATCTACAATGAGCAGTTCTTC.